Below are 3 T cell receptor beta chains sequenced from a single sample in a study of blood T cell repertoires in COVID-19. Here immunoSEQ multiplex PCR was the method, and the copy in TCRdb shows in-frame clones only, minus some. The sample lists 350,000 to 550,000 clones; around 89% were seen once. Sequenced: PBMCs or T cells enriched from blood (not recorded which). The origin of the receptors is a young man who had recovered from COVID-19.

V usage is TRBV18 and J usage is TRBJ1-1; D call uncertain. Germline lookup yields CDR1 KGHSH and CDR2 LQKENI. The CDR3 loop spans 16 amino acids. The V end was cut by 0 bases, the J end by 1 base, with 12 bases between. DNA for the CDR3: TGTGCCAGCTCACCACCCTCCGGGGAAGGGAACACTGAAGCTTTCTTT. Protein product: CASSPPSGEGNTEAFF.

This clone showed up just once. The chain employs TRBV2 and TRBJ2-7; 9 bases are shared with TRBD1. Germline trimming cut 3 bases from V and 5 bases from J; bases unmatched to any gene: 5. Germline V gene sequence: CDR1 SNHLY, CDR2 FYNNEI. The CDR3 runs to 14 residues. Here the CDR3 DNA reads TGTGCCAGCAGTGACCCTACAGGGGGCAACGAGCAGTACTTC. This translates into CASSDPTGGNEQYF. The variable domain in full, with the rest retrieved from reference TRBV2 and TRBJ2-7, is EPEVTQTPSHQVTQMGQEVILRCVPISNHLYFYWYRQILGQKVEFLVSFYNNEISEKSEIFDDQFSVERPDGSNFTLKIRSTKLEDSAMYFCASSDPTGGNEQYFGPGTRLTVT.

The rearrangement joins TRBV5-5 to TRBJ1-4, with unresolved D. Germline V gene lookup returns CDR1 SGHKS and CDR2 YYEKEE (reference sequence). The CDR3 has 13 residues. V lost 3 bases to trimming and J lost 8 bases, with 11 bases between them. The CDR3 DNA sequence: TGTGCCAGCAGCTCCCCCGCCCAGGAAAAACTGTTTTTT. Protein sequence: CASSSPAQEKLFF.